A single sample gave rise to the 18 T cell receptor beta chains below, sequenced in a study of T-cell memory formation after mild COVID-19. TCRdb called the 5' RACE reads again in MiXCR, with one record for every CDR3 protein. The sample carries 150,000 to 200,000 distinct CDR3 sequences, about 14% recorded once. Sequencing input: PBMCs or a T cell subset sorted from them (not recorded which). The receptor source for this set is an adult woman who had mild COVID-19 (a few samples of this study predate the infection). Cell type and time point are not known.

In its sample, this clonotype was seen a few times. The chain links TRBV7-2 to TRBJ2-7, with 8 bases identical to TRBD2. Germline CDR1 SGHTA, CDR2 FQGNSA. The trim removed 4 bases at V and 5 bases at J, leaving 16 bases unmatched. CDR3 length: 17 amino acids. CDR3 sequence (DNA): TGTGCCAGCAGCTCTAACCGAATGAGCGGGAGTCTCCACGAGCAGTACTTC. Protein sequence: CASSSNRMSGSLHEQYF.

This clonotype was counted only a few times. This chain links TRBV30 with TRBJ1-1; 7 nucleotides align to TRBD1. CDR3 size: 13 residues. Germline trimming cut 2 bases from V and 4 bases from J; bases unmatched to any gene: 4. CDR1 and CDR2 from the germline V gene are GTSNPN and SVGIG (reference sequence). Here the CDR3 reads CAWSRQGGTEAFF. CDR3 nucleotides: TGTGCCTGGAGTAGGCAGGGGGGCACTGAAGCTTTCTTT.

V gene TRBV4-2 combines with J gene TRBJ2-5; 9 nucleotides line up with TRBD2. Unmatched junction bases numbered 5, after V lost 3 bases and J lost 3 bases. Germline V lookup: CDR1 LGHNA, CDR2 YNFKEQ. The CDR3 runs 15 residues. CDR3 nucleotides: TGTGCCAGCAGCCACGTGGGCGGGGGGGAAGAGACCCAGTACTTC. Its protein product is CASSHVGGGEETQYF.

V and J are TRBV27 and TRBJ2-1; D not certain. The V gene lost 6 bases and the J gene lost 9 bases, with 21 bases spanning the gap. Germline CDR1 is MNHEY and CDR2 is SMNVEV (reference sequence). The CDR3 has 15 residues. CDR3 protein: CASREIRKLFSEQFF. CDR3 nucleotide sequence: TGTGCCAGCAGAGAGATCCGAAAGTTGTTCAGTGAGCAGTTCTTC.

This clonotype has ten or more counts. The chain recombines TRBV5-1 with TRBJ2-2; possible D gene TRBD1, 6 bases. V lost 4 bases and J 6 bases, leaving 16 bases between the germline ends. Germline loops: CDR1 SGHRS, CDR2 YFSETQ. This CDR3 has 15 residues. CDR3 loop: CASSIAVTGAGELFF. As DNA, the CDR3 is TGCGCCAGCAGCATAGCAGTGACAGGCGCCGGGGAGCTGTTTTTT.

CDR3 sequence reads: CASSSTWTGAKTEAFF. The CDR3, as DNA: TGCGCCAGCAGCTCGACCTGGACAGGGGCGAAGACTGAAGCTTTCTTT. The V call is TRBV5-1, the J call TRBJ1-1, with TRBD1 identical over 9 bases. The CDR3 is 16 amino acids. CDR1 SGHRS and CDR2 YFSETQ come from the germline V gene. V lost 3 bases to trimming and J lost 5 bases; unmatched junction nucleotides: 11.

This clonotype appeared once. The gene calls are TRBV20-1 and TRBJ2-2; 10 positions match TRBD2. Trimming at V came to 4 bases and at J to 4 bases, leaving 3 bases not matched to a gene. This CDR3 contains 14 residues. Germline V gene sequence: CDR1 DFQATT, CDR2 SNEGSKA (reference sequence). CDR3 loop: CSAISGGSTGELFF. The CDR3 DNA reads TGCAGTGCTATTAGCGGGGGGTCCACCGGGGAGCTGTTTTTT.

This chain uses TRBV9 with TRBJ2-2; 11 bases are shared with TRBD2. CDR1 and CDR2 from the germline V gene are SGDLS and YYNGEE. The CDR3 loop spans 18 amino acids. V was pared by 0 bases and J by 5 bases, with 9 bases of the junction left unmatched. CDR3 protein: CASSVGLGLAAGTGELFF. The CDR3 region has the DNA TGTGCCAGCAGCGTAGGCCTGGGACTAGCGGCTGGTACCGGGGAGCTGTTTTTT.

The DNA of the CDR3 is TGTGCCAGCAGACCCCCCGGGGTCGGGGAGACCCAGTACTTC. It yields the protein CASRPPGVGETQYF. The rearrangement joins TRBV6-5 to TRBJ2-5, with TRBD2 as a possible D gene (5 bases). V lost 6 bases, J lost 5 bases, and 16 bases lay in between. CDR3 length equals 14 residues. In germline, CDR1 is MNHEY, CDR2 SVGAGI.

This clonotype showed up just a few times. The V gene is TRBV7-2, the J gene TRBJ2-5; TRBD2 is a possible D gene (7 bases). This CDR3 contains 15 residues. Germline V gene data show CDR1 as SGHTA and CDR2 as FQGNSA. V was cut by 3 bases and J by 8 bases, with 19 bases left in between. The CDR3 protein is CASSLGGGRSDTQYF. The CDR3 nucleotides are TGTGCCAGCAGCTTGGGCGGGGGCAGATCGGATACCCAGTACTTC.

This clonotype was recorded a few times. This rearrangement joins TRBV12-3 or TRBV12-4 to TRBJ2-7; TRBD1 matches at 9 bases. The CDR3 has 16 residues. The ends lost 6 bases at V and 1 base at J; junction bases unmatched: 10. Here the CDR3 reads CASRELPGQGSYEQYF. CDR3 nucleotide sequence: TGTGCCAGCAGAGAACTTCCGGGACAGGGATCCTACGAGCAGTACTTC.

The chain joins TRBV11-2 to TRBJ2-7, with TRBD2 as a possible D gene (6 bases). The V end was cut by 3 bases, the J end by 2 bases, with 17 bases between. The CDR3 loop spans 16 amino acids. Germline V gene data show CDR1 as SGHAT and CDR2 as FQNNGV. This CDR3 reads CASSFGDRAGTYEQYF. CDR3 DNA: TGTGCCAGCAGCTTCGGGGACCGGGCGGGGACCTACGAGCAGTACTTC.

The V and J genes are TRBV20-1 and TRBJ2-1; maybe TRBD2 (6 bases). Trimming cost V 6 bases and J 9 bases, with 15 bases left between them. The CDR3 runs to 12 residues. The germline gives CDR1 DFQATT, CDR2 SNEGSKA (reference sequence). CDR3 region: CSAHGAGSEQFF. The CDR3 DNA sequence: TGCAGTGCCCATGGGGCGGGGAGTGAGCAGTTCTTC.

This clonotype appeared many times. This chain joins TRBV20-1 and TRBJ2-7, with no clear D. V lost 0 bases and J lost 3, with 6 bases in between. This CDR3 is 12 amino acids long. Germline assignment: CDR1 DFQATT and CDR2 SNEGSKA (reference sequence). In nucleotides, the CDR3 is TGCAGTGCTAGAGACACAGTCTACGAGCAGTACTTC. It translates to CSARDTVYEQYF.

This clonotype was observed once. One end of the junction is discordant with germline, which a read error may explain. The V call is TRBV5-5, the J call TRBJ2-7; possible D gene TRBD1, 6 bases. The germline CDR1 and CDR2 sequences are SGHKS and YYEKEE (reference sequence). CDR3 length: 16 residues. CDR3 bases: TGTGCCAGCAGCTTGGCCGTAGGACAGCAGGGCTACGAGCATTACTTC. This sequence encodes CASSLAVGQQGYEHYF.

The genes are TRBV12-3 or TRBV12-4 and TRBJ2-5, with TRBD2 matching over 8 bases. The ends lost 0 bases at V and 2 bases at J; junction bases unmatched: 2. CDR3 length: 15 residues. The CDR3 coding sequence is TGTGCCAGCAGTTTAGCGACGGGGGGGCAAGAGACCCAGTACTTC. It yields the protein CASSLATGGQETQYF.

The table lists this clonotype with a few counts. This rearrangement joins TRBV11-2 to TRBJ2-3, with a weak D call TRBD2 (5 bases). CDR1 and CDR2 from the germline V gene are SGHAT and FQNNGV. Trimming took off 3 bases at V and 0 bases at J, with 13 bases between the two ends. This CDR3 is built from 16 residues. CDR3 coding DNA: TGTGCCAGCAGCTTCCTTCCGGGCGGGAGCACAGATACGCAGTATTTT. Its translation is CASSFLPGGSTDTQYF.

The chain employs TRBV5-1 and TRBJ2-1, with D possibly TRBD2 on 6 matching bases. The germline gives CDR1 SGHRS, CDR2 YFSETQ. V lost 5 bases to trimming and J lost 0 bases, with 12 bases between them. The CDR3 consists of 15 residues. The CDR3 sequence is CASSHSGASYNEQFF. CDR3 in DNA: TGCGCCAGCAGTCATAGCGGAGCCTCCTACAATGAGCAGTTCTTC.